This T cell receptor beta chain was found in a study of T cell responses to AZD1222 COVID-19 vaccine. Study-level findings and limits: Unmutated regions of variants are reportedly targeted by nearly half of spike-specific TCRs. Following two doses of AZD1222, Spike-specific TCR breadth and depth rose. The sample set comprised mostly white British donors with more females, and clonal diversity was possibly underestimated. Seropositive status at baseline applied to only 5 to 7 AZD1222 recipients.

Worth noting for this clone: No antigen is known for it.

The assay was immunoSEQ multiplex PCR, and TCRdb's table has in-frame clones only and misses some. The sample consists of 140,000 to 150,000 clones, approximately 91% of them appearing once. Material: peripheral blood, obtained 28 days after the second AZD1222 dose. This sequence was found in an adult who received the AZD1222 COVID-19 vaccine.

The DNA for the CDR3 is TGTGCCAGCAGCCAAGATCCCGTCACTGAAGCTTTCTTT. Its protein is CASSQDPVTEAFF. The chain carries TRBV3-1 (or the pseudogene TRBV3-2) and TRBJ1-1, with D unclear. Germline loops: CDR1 LGHDT, CDR2 YNNKEL (reference sequence). This CDR3 is built from 13 residues. V gave up 0 bases and J gave up 4 bases, with 6 bases separating them.